Listed below are T cell receptor beta chains from one sample, sequenced in a study of identical twins. TCRdb analysed the 5' RACE reads with MiXCR anew, one entry per CDR3 protein. The table lists 400,000 to 500,000 distinct CDR3 sequences, roughly 18% of them singletons. The sample taken for sequencing was naive T cells sorted from blood. The receptors here all came from a man aged 50 to 59 in good health. Both conserved end residues are part of each CDR3. Each record gives: D gene, V gene, J gene, clone size, CDR3 protein, CDR3 DNA. A D gene is named only where the DNA matches it firmly. Size is stated for part of the rows, as once, few or many counts, or as a class when the clone is expanded.

-	TRBV27	TRBJ2-1	few	CASSLSVGNEQFF	TGTGCCAGCAGTTTATCTGTCGGCAATGAGCAGTTCTTC
TRBD1	TRBV14	TRBJ2-5	-	CASSPLGQQETQYF	TGTGCCAGCAGCCCTCTGGGACAGCAAGAGACCCAGTACTTC
TRBD1	TRBV5-1	TRBJ2-7	-	CASSIRTGGDEQYF	TGCGCCAGCAGCATTAGGACAGGGGGCGACGAGCAGTACTTC
TRBD2	TRBV20-1	TRBJ2-7	-	CSAAVAGGSSYEQYF	TGCAGTGCTGCAGTAGCGGGGGGAAGCTCCTACGAGCAGTACTTC
-	TRBV20-1	TRBJ2-2	many	CSARDYHTGELFF	TGCAGTGCTAGAGACTACCACACCGGGGAGCTGTTTTTT
TRBD1	TRBV5-1	TRBJ1-1	few	CASSFRTGGNTEAFF	TGCGCCAGCAGCTTCCGGACAGGAGGGAACACTGAAGCTTTCTTT
-	TRBV5-5	TRBJ2-1	few	CASSFVSFNEQFF	TGTGCCAGCAGCTTTGTGTCCTTCAATGAGCAGTTCTTC
TRBD1	TRBV12-3/TRBV12-4	TRBJ2-2	-	CASSSRGPGELFF	TGTGCCAGCAGTTCCAGGGGGCCCGGGGAGCTGTTTTTT
TRBD2	TRBV7-2	TRBJ2-1	many	CASSLRAGGPNEQFF	TGTGCCAGCAGCTTACGAGCGGGGGGGCCCAATGAGCAGTTCTTC
-	TRBV5-5	TRBJ2-3	-	CASSLWVRLPPEGAQYF	TGTGCCAGCAGCTTGTGGGTGCGGCTCCCCCCGGAGGGGGCGCAGTATTTT
-	TRBV5-1	TRBJ1-6	once	CASSLDTRGNSPLHF	TGCGCCAGCAGCTTGGATACCAGGGGTAATTCACCCCTCCACTTT
-	TRBV5-6	TRBJ1-1	many	CASSPDTNTEAFF	TGTGCCAGCAGCCCGGATACAAACACTGAAGCTTTCTTT
-	TRBV7-2	TRBJ2-7	-	CASSFARVSREQYF	TGTGCCAGCAGCTTCGCTCGAGTGAGTCGCGAGCAGTACTTC
TRBD2	TRBV20-1	TRBJ2-4	many	CSAETSGRGDIQYF	TGCAGTGCGGAGACTAGCGGGAGAGGGGACATTCAGTACTTC
TRBD1	TRBV6-5	TRBJ2-7	few	CASSYGQGINEQYF	TGTGCCAGCAGTTACGGACAGGGAATCAACGAGCAGTACTTC
-	TRBV6-1	TRBJ2-7	many	CASSVGFSYEQYF	TGTGCCAGCAGTGTCGGCTTCTCCTACGAGCAGTACTTC
TRBD1	TRBV28	TRBJ1-2	few	CASSAWGQADYGYTF	TGTGCCAGCAGTGCGTGGGGACAGGCAGACTATGGCTACACCTTC